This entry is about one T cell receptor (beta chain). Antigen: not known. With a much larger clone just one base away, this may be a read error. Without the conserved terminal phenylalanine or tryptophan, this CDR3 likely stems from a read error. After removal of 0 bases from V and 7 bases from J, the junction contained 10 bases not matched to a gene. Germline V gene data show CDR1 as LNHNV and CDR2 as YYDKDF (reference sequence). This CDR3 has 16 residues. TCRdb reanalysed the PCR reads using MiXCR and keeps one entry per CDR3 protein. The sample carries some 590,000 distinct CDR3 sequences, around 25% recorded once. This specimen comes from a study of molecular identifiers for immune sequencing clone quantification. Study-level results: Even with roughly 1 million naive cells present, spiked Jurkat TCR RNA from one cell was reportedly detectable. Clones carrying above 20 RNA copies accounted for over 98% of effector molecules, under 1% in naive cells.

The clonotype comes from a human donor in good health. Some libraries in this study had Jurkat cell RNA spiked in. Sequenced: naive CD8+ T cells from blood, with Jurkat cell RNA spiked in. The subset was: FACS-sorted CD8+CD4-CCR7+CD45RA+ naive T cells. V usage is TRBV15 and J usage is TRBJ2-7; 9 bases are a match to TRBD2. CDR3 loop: CATSRDRTSGLWEQYL. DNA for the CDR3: TGTGCCACCAGCAGAGATCGAACTAGCGGGTTATGGGAGCAGTACCTC.